The 23 T cell receptor beta chains reported below all come from one sample, sequenced in a study of a mutant IDH1 vaccine in newly diagnosed glioma. These receptors have no identified antigens. Time point in this sample: week 23, last vaccination. Vaccinated patients received 300 ug of mutant IDH1 20-mer peptide per dose, with topical imiquimod. The repertoire was sequenced with immunoSEQ multiplex PCR; TCRdb's copy has only in-frame clones and lacks some. This sample carries tens of thousands of clones, approximately 85% of them seen once, and the ten largest clones take over 0.6%. The material sequenced was PBMCs, taken from a glioma patient whose treatment included an IDH1 peptide vaccine. The receptors stem from a woman in her forties or fifties with glioma.

In this sample, this clone turned up a few times. V is TRBV2 and J is TRBJ2-3, with TRBD2 matching over 8 bases. Trimming at V came to 8 bases and at J to 4 bases, leaving 11 bases not matched to a gene. The CDR3 has 15 amino acids. CDR1 and CDR2 (germline): SNHLY, FYNNEI. As DNA, the CDR3 is TGTGCCAGCGGAAAAGGACTAGCTGTGGCAGATACGCAGTATTTT. Translation gives CASGKGLAVADTQYF. The whole variable domain, filled in from reference TRBV2 and TRBJ2-3, reads EPEVTQTPSHQVTQMGQEVILRCVPISNHLYFYWYRQILGQKVEFLVSFYNNEISEKSEIFDDQFSVERPDGSNFTLKIRSTKLEDSAMYFCASGKGLAVADTQYFGPGTRLTVL.

This chain uses TRBV6-5 with TRBJ2-3; a possible D gene is TRBD2 (5 bases). With 4 bases removed from V and 0 bases from J, the gap between germline ends came to 11 bases. CDR3 length equals 15 residues. Per germline, CDR1 MNHEY and CDR2 SVGAGI. The chain's CDR3 is CASSFSRTSTDTQYF. The CDR3 DNA reads TGTGCCAGCAGTTTCTCGCGGACTAGCACAGATACGCAGTATTTT.

This chain connects TRBV5-6 to TRBJ1-1; 12 bases match TRBD1. CDR3 length: 14 amino acids. V trimming: 0 bases; J trimming: 8 bases; junction bases outside the gene matches: 2. Germline CDR1 and CDR2: SGHDT and YYEEEE. CDR3 in amino acids: CASSLEGQGAEAFF. CDR3 bases: TGTGCCAGCAGCTTGGAGGGACAGGGGGCAGAAGCTTTCTTT.

This clone was seen more than once but under ten times. V usage is TRBV6-5 and J usage is TRBJ1-4; D ambiguous. This CDR3 comprises 14 residues. CDR1 and CDR2 (germline): MNHEY, SVGAGI. The V end was cut by 0 bases, the J end by 2 bases, with 4 bases between. CDR3 nucleotide sequence: TGTGCCAGCAGTTACTCCGGGACTAATGAAAAACTGTTTTTT. Encoded protein: CASSYSGTNEKLFF.

V and J are TRBV7-2 and TRBJ2-3, with no clear D. Per the germline V gene, CDR1 is SGHTA and CDR2 is FQGNSA. The V gene lost 5 bases and the J gene lost 5 bases, with 11 bases spanning the gap. The CDR3 sequence is 13 residues long. CDR3 in DNA: TGTGCCAGCAGCACCCGGGCACAAGATACGCAGTATTTT. The encoded protein is CASSTRAQDTQYF.

DNA for the CDR3: TGTGCCAGCAGTGAATACGGGAGAGTAAGCCTTGAGCAGTTCTTC. Its protein product is CASSEYGRVSLEQFF. J is TRBJ2-1 and V is TRBV2, with D perhaps matching TRBD2 (6 bases). The CDR3 length is 15 residues. V gave up 2 bases and J gave up 9 bases, with 17 bases separating them. The germline V gene has CDR1 SNHLY and CDR2 FYNNEI.

This clone has more than one count but fewer than ten. This sequence joins TRBV19 and TRBJ1-5; TRBD1 might be the D (6 bases). The CDR3 spans 13 residues. Trimming stripped 9 bases from V and 4 bases from J, with 13 bases between. CDR1 is LNHDA and CDR2 is SQIVND in the germline V gene (reference sequence). CDR3 sequence reads: CASHGQHNQPQHF. For the CDR3, the DNA is TGTGCCAGCCATGGACAGCATAATCAGCCCCAGCATTTT.

This clone was seen more than once but under ten times. The CDR3 DNA reads TGTGCCATCAGTTACGGGGGTAGCTACAATGAGCAGTTCTTC. Amino acids: CAISYGGSYNEQFF. The chain combines TRBV10-3 with TRBJ2-1, with D tentatively TRBD2 (6 bases). The CDR3 contains 14 residues. Germline V CDR1 and CDR2: ENHRY, SYGVKD. V shed 5 bases and J shed 3 bases, with 11 bases lying between them.

The chain uses TRBV11-3 and TRBJ2-3; D uncertain. Trimming shortened V by 3 bases and J by 3 bases, and 7 bases separated the two germline ends. The CDR3 is 13 residues long. Per the germline V gene, CDR1 is SGHNT and CDR2 is YENEEA. CDR3 DNA sequence: TGTGCCAGCAGCTTCCAAGGTACAGATACGCAGTATTTT. Translated, it gives CASSFQGTDTQYF.

CDR3 in amino acids: CASSLERRGRTEAFF. The CDR3 region has the DNA TGTGCCAGCAGTTTAGAGAGGAGGGGGCGGACTGAAGCTTTCTTT. The V and J genes are TRBV28 and TRBJ1-1; 7 bases are shared with TRBD1. Germline V gene sequence: CDR1 MDHEN, CDR2 SYDVKM. The CDR3 loop spans 15 amino acids. V was pared by 2 bases and J by 5 bases, with 8 bases of the junction left unmatched.

This chain uses TRBV15 with TRBJ1-5, with 8 bases aligning to TRBD1. This CDR3 is built from 16 residues. After removal of 4 bases from V and 3 bases from J, the junction contained 8 bases not matched to a gene. Germline V gene lookup returns CDR1 LNHNV and CDR2 YYDKDF (reference sequence). The CDR3 DNA sequence: TGTGCCACCAGCACTCGTAGACAGGGGAACAATCAGCCCCAGCATTTT. Amino acids: CATSTRRQGNNQPQHF.

This chain links TRBV11-3 with TRBJ2-2; D might be TRBD2 (6 bases). The ends were cut back, 1 base at V and 7 bases at J, with 13 bases in the middle. The CDR3 length is 15 residues. The germline V gene encodes CDR1 SGHNT and CDR2 YENEEA. CDR3 bases: TGTGCCAGCAGCTTAGCCCCGGGAGCGGGCGGGGAGCTGTTTTTT. Translated: CASSLAPGAGGELFF.

The chain carries TRBV19 and TRBJ2-1; 7 bases line up with TRBD1. The V gene's germline CDR1 is LNHDA and CDR2 SQIVND (reference sequence). CDR3 size: 14 residues. V dropped 4 bases and J dropped 6; count of bases not matched to a gene: 6. CDR3 nucleotide sequence: TGTGCCAGTAGTACCCGACAGGGATCCAATGAGCAGTTCTTC. Amino acid sequence: CASSTRQGSNEQFF.

This clone was counted once. CDR3 protein: CASSIGGTSYEQYF. CDR3 DNA: TGTGCCAGTAGTATAGGAGGCACCTCCTACGAGCAGTACTTC. The V and J genes are TRBV19 and TRBJ2-7; D is undetermined. This CDR3 spans 14 amino acids. Trimming cost V 1 base and J 0 bases, with 7 bases left between them. CDR1 and CDR2 from the germline V gene are LNHDA and SQIVND (reference sequence).

The V and J genes are TRBV6-5 and TRBJ2-7; D call uncertain. This CDR3 is built from 13 residues. Germline V gives CDR1 MNHEY, CDR2 SVGAGI. With 2 bases removed from V and 1 base from J, the gap between germline ends came to 6 bases. The CDR3 here is CASSYMGSYEQYF. The CDR3 region has the DNA TGTGCCAGCAGTTACATGGGATCCTACGAGCAGTACTTC.

V is TRBV19 and J is TRBJ1-5; 9 positions agree with TRBD1. V was pared by 3 bases and J by 7 bases, with 7 bases of the junction left unmatched. Looked up from germline, CDR1 is LNHDA and CDR2 is SQIVND (reference sequence). This CDR3 has 15 amino acids. Written as DNA, the CDR3 is TGTGCCAGTAGTATTACAGGGGGCCGCGGGCAGCCCCAGCATTTT. Its translation is CASSITGGRGQPQHF.

This clone was seen a single time. The rearrangement joins TRBV11-2 to TRBJ2-3, with 11 nucleotides matching TRBD2. With 1 base clipped from V and 4 bases from J, the junction kept 1 base outside the gene matches. Germline V gene sequence: CDR1 SGHAT, CDR2 FQNNGV. The CDR3 consists of 15 residues. The CDR3 DNA sequence: TGTGCCAGCAGCTTAGTAGCGGGAGGGGCAGATACGCAGTATTTT. As protein: CASSLVAGGADTQYF. Using reference TRBV11-2 and TRBJ2-3 for the parts outside the CDR3, the full variable domain is EAGVAQSPRYKIIEKRQSVAFWCNPISGHATLYWYQQILGQGPKLLIQFQNNGVVDDSQLPKDRFSAERLKGVDSTLKIQPAKLEDSAVYLCASSLVAGGADTQYFGPGTRLTVL.

The chain uses TRBV9 and TRBJ2-1; 8 positions match TRBD2. The CDR3 length is 15 residues. CDR1 and CDR2 (germline): SGDLS, YYNGEE. V lost 0 bases and J lost 7; bases outside the gene matches: 6. The CDR3 sequence is CASSVAGGLGNEQFF. CDR3 nucleotide sequence: TGTGCCAGCAGCGTAGCGGGGGGGCTTGGAAATGAGCAGTTCTTC. The full variable domain, completed using reference TRBV9 and TRBJ2-1, is DSGVTQTPKHLITATGQRVTLRCSPRSGDLSVYWYQQSLDQGLQFLIQYYNGEERAKGNILERFSAQQFPDLHSELNLSSLELGDSALYFCASSVAGGLGNEQFFGPGTRLTVL.

This clone was detected once. The rearrangement links TRBV9 to TRBJ2-5, with TRBD1 matching 7 bases. The junction had 3 bases not matched to a gene; V was cut back by 7 bases and J by 0 bases. Germline V gene sequence: CDR1 SGDLS, CDR2 YYNGEE. This CDR3 spans 13 amino acids. The CDR3: CASARGNQETQYF. The CDR3 DNA is TGTGCCAGCGCCAGGGGGAACCAAGAGACCCAGTACTTC.

The chain employs TRBV9 and TRBJ1-3; 7 nucleotides match TRBD1. V shed 0 bases and J 0 bases; nucleotides not matched to a gene: 3. Germline loops: CDR1 SGDLS, CDR2 YYNGEE. The CDR3 is 16 residues long. The CDR3 nucleotides read TGTGCCAGCAGCGTAGCGGGACAGAGCTCTGGAAACACCATATATTTT. Amino acid sequence: CASSVAGQSSGNTIYF.

The chain couples TRBV29-1 to TRBJ1-3; possible D gene TRBD1, 6 bases. Trimming removed 4 bases from V and 3 bases from J, with 16 bases in between. The CDR3 totals 15 residues. Germline CDR1 SQVTM, CDR2 ANQGSEA. The CDR3 coding sequence is TGCAGCGTTGGCCTTACAGGGTCTTATGGAAACACCATATATTTT. It is translated as CSVGLTGSYGNTIYF.

The chain links TRBV27 to TRBJ1-2; D is unresolved. Germline CDR1 MNHEY, CDR2 SMNVEV (reference sequence). Deletions cut 6 bases from V and 2 bases from J, with 10 bases between. The CDR3 runs to 13 residues. In nucleotides, the CDR3 is TGTGCCAGCAGATCGAACCAGAACTATGGCTACACCTTC. Translating gives CASRSNQNYGYTF.

The genes are TRBV28 and TRBJ2-7; unclear D gene. The length of the CDR3 is 13 residues. Germline V CDR1 and CDR2: MDHEN, SYDVKM. With 6 bases removed from V and 4 bases from J, the gap between germline ends came to 13 bases. CDR3 DNA sequence: TGTGCCAGCAGCCCCCCCACGACTTACGAGCAGTACTTC. Translating gives CASSPPTTYEQYF. Full variable domain (missing parts from reference TRBV28 and TRBJ2-7): DVKVTQSSRYLVKRTGEKVFLECVQDMDHENMFWYRQDPGLGLRLIYFSYDVKMKEKGDIPEGYSVSREKKERFSLILESASTNQTSMYLCASSPPTTYEQYFGPGTRLTVT.